The table lists the clone carrying this TCR beta chain with many counts. This sample is drawn from a study of early T cells in non-severe SARS-CoV-2 infection. TCRdb analysed the 5' RACE reads with MiXCR anew, one entry per CDR3 protein. The table lists 71,000 or so distinct CDR3 sequences, about an eighth of them singletons, with over 13% in the top ten. What was sequenced was whole blood. The receptor comes from an adult who was a healthcare worker with PCR-confirmed SARS-CoV-2 infection or an uninfected control (not recorded which).

CDR3 sequence: CASDRGLSEQYF. DNA for the CDR3: TGTGCCAGTGACAGGGGGCTAAGCGAGCAGTACTTC. The chain combines TRBV6-1 with TRBJ2-7, with TRBD1 matching over 10 bases. The V gene's germline CDR1 is MNHNS and CDR2 SASEGT. The J segment lost 6 bases and the V segment lost 9 bases, leaving 5 bases of the junction unmatched. The CDR3 has 12 amino acids.